These 24 T cell receptor beta chains share one sample of origin, sequenced in a study of blood T cell repertoires in COVID-19 (dated by TCRdb to 2018 to 2020). Preparation of the library involved the immunoSEQ multiplex PCR assay. TCRdb's version of the immuneACCESS table is confined to in-frame rearrangements and falls short of the full clone set. An unresolved V gene accounts for under half of the shortfall where checked; the remainder is of unknown origin. The sample contains about 260,000 clones, around 90% of them found a single time. Roughly 5% of the sample is taken by the ten largest. Sequencing was done on a sample of peripheral blood. The receptors were sampled from a woman in her fifties or sixties with COVID-19, enrolled during active disease.

The rearrangement links TRBV10-1 to TRBJ2-1; TRBD2 agrees at 10 bases. Per the germline V gene, CDR1 is WNHNN and CDR2 is SYGVQD (reference sequence). The CDR3 length is 18 residues. The J segment lost 0 bases and the V segment lost 3 bases, leaving 8 bases of the junction unmatched. Here the CDR3 DNA reads TGCGCCAGCAGTGATAGGGATAGCGGGAGGTTCTCCTACAATGAGCAGTTCTTC. Translated, it gives CASSDRDSGRFSYNEQFF.

This clone came up once. The CDR3 here is CASFNSGGSGNEQFF. CDR3 coding DNA: TGTGCCAGCTTTAACTCAGGGGGCTCGGGGAATGAGCAGTTCTTC. This chain connects TRBV6-5 to TRBJ2-1; 8 nucleotides agree with TRBD1. The CDR3 has 15 amino acids. V lost 8 bases and J lost 7; bases outside the gene matches: 13. CDR1 and CDR2 (germline): MNHEY, SVGAGI.

The chain links TRBV9 to TRBJ2-1; 7 bases are a match to TRBD1. CDR3 length equals 16 residues. CDR1 and CDR2 from the germline V gene are SGDLS and YYNGEE. Trimming cost V 1 base and J 3 bases; bases outside gene matches: 7. In DNA, the CDR3 is TGTGCCAGCAGCGTATTAGGGGGCTACCTCTACAATGAGCAGTTCTTC. Translated: CASSVLGGYLYNEQFF.

This chain links TRBV5-1 with TRBJ1-2; tentatively, D is TRBD1 (6 bases). There are 15 residues in the CDR3. Trimming removed 4 bases at V and 0 bases at J, with 13 bases between. CDR1 is SGHRS and CDR2 is YFSETQ in the germline V gene. CDR3 loop: CASSKGHRANYGYTF. CDR3 sequence (DNA): TGCGCCAGCAGCAAGGGACACCGAGCTAACTATGGCTACACCTTC.

This clone appeared once. V is TRBV6-5 and J is TRBJ2-7; 7 nucleotides agree with TRBD2. With V trimmed by 10 bases and J by 3 bases, 12 bases remained unmatched. CDR3 length equals 14 residues. The germline CDR1 and CDR2 sequences are MNHEY and SVGAGI. The CDR3 nucleotides are TGTGCCACGAACGGGAGGTACTCCTACTACGAGCAGTACTTC. It yields the protein CATNGRYSYYEQYF.

V usage is TRBV3-1 (or the pseudogene TRBV3-2) and J usage is TRBJ1-5; 7 nucleotides match TRBD1. This CDR3 region has 14 residues. J was trimmed by 7 bases and V by 4 bases; bases with no gene match: 7. The V gene's germline CDR1 is LGHDT and CDR2 YNNKEL (reference sequence). This CDR3 is CASSLRQGRQPQHF. As DNA, the CDR3 is TGTGCCAGCAGCCTACGACAGGGCCGGCAGCCCCAGCATTTT.

The table lists this clone with a count of one. This sequence joins TRBV5-1 and TRBJ2-2; the match to TRBD1 covers 9 bases. The CDR3 extends over 15 amino acids. The V and J ends lost 4 bases and 4 bases, in that order; junction bases with no gene match: 5. From germline, CDR1 is SGHRS and CDR2 YFSETQ. This CDR3 reads CASSVQGASTGELFF. For the CDR3, the DNA is TGCGCCAGCAGCGTACAGGGGGCGAGCACCGGGGAGCTGTTTTTT.

This chain uses TRBV20-1 with TRBJ2-5, with D possibly TRBD2 on 5 matching bases. Germline lookup yields CDR1 DFQATT and CDR2 SNEGSKA (reference sequence). V was trimmed by 2 bases and J by 4 bases, leaving 5 bases between them. The CDR3 is 11 amino acids. CDR3 sequence (DNA): TGCAGTGCTAGACTAGCAGAGACCCAGTACTTC. Its protein is CSARLAETQYF.

This sequence joins TRBV19 and TRBJ1-1; unclear D gene. The CDR3 totals 14 residues. CDR1 and CDR2 (germline): LNHDA, SQIVND (reference sequence). V gave up 5 bases and J gave up 6 bases, with 16 bases separating them. CDR3: CASSPPGKQAEAFF. CDR3 DNA sequence: TGTGCCAGTAGTCCTCCGGGAAAACAAGCTGAAGCTTTCTTT.

This chain connects TRBV27 to TRBJ2-1; 10 bases agree with TRBD1. In germline, CDR1 is MNHEY, CDR2 SMNVEV (reference sequence). The CDR3 has 16 residues. Trimming cost V 5 bases and J 4 bases; bases outside gene matches: 8. The CDR3 is CASSRPGTGAYNEQFF. The CDR3 bases are TGTGCCAGCAGTCGGCCCGGGACAGGGGCATACAATGAGCAGTTCTTC.

The chain's CDR3 is CASSEGQRTNSPLHF. The DNA for the CDR3 is TGCGCCAGCAGTGAGGGGCAGAGAACTAATTCACCCCTCCACTTT. V usage is TRBV10-2 and J usage is TRBJ1-6, with D hard to call. V lost 2 bases and J 6 bases, leaving 11 bases between the germline ends. The CDR3 has 15 amino acids. Looked up from germline, CDR1 is WSHSY and CDR2 is SAAADI.

This sequence joins TRBV5-4 and TRBJ1-1; D is perhaps TRBD1 (6 bases). The germline V and J ends were trimmed by 0 bases and 1 base, with 10 bases remaining between them. CDR3 length: 15 amino acids. Germline loops: CDR1 SGHNT, CDR2 YYREEE (reference sequence). CDR3 sequence (DNA): TGTGCCAGCAGCTTGGATGTGACAGGGAACACTGAAGCTTTCTTT. Encoded protein: CASSLDVTGNTEAFF.

The genes are TRBV6-2 or TRBV6-3 and TRBJ2-1; the match to TRBD2 covers 8 bases. This CDR3 is 16 amino acids long. The V gene's germline CDR1 is MNHEY and CDR2 SVGEGT. V was clipped by 0 bases and J by 6 bases; unmatched bases: 7. Here the CDR3 DNA reads TGTGCCAGCAGTTACTCGAGGGGACTAGGACGCAATGAGCAGTTCTTC. This sequence encodes CASSYSRGLGRNEQFF.

This clone occurred once. The V gene is TRBV5-1, the J gene TRBJ2-5; D gene uncertain. V lost 1 base and J 5 bases, leaving 15 bases between the germline ends. This CDR3 contains 15 residues. Germline loops: CDR1 SGHRS, CDR2 YFSETQ. The CDR3 sequence is CASSLPRNPGETQYF. CDR3 nucleotides: TGCGCCAGCAGCTTGCCCCGGAACCCCGGGGAGACCCAGTACTTC.

J is TRBJ2-2 and V is TRBV28, with no clear D. The length of the CDR3 is 13 residues. Germline V gene data show CDR1 as MDHEN and CDR2 as SYDVKM. Between the trimmed V and J ends, which lost 5 bases and 2 bases, there was a span of 6 bases. In nucleotides, the CDR3 is TGTGCCAGCAGTAGCCACAACACCGGGGAGCTGTTTTTT. It translates to CASSSHNTGELFF.

The chain couples TRBV19 to TRBJ1-6; 9 nucleotides match TRBD1. Germline V gene sequence: CDR1 LNHDA, CDR2 SQIVND (reference sequence). V lost 5 bases to trimming and J lost 5 bases; unmatched junction nucleotides: 7. The CDR3 consists of 16 residues. The CDR3 loop is CASSGTGGANNSPLHF. In nucleotides, the CDR3 is TGTGCCAGTAGTGGTACAGGGGGCGCGAATAATTCACCCCTCCACTTT.

This sequence joins TRBV5-1 and TRBJ2-1; 7 positions agree with TRBD1. CDR1 and CDR2 (germline): SGHRS, YFSETQ. V lost 6 bases, J lost 7 bases, and 10 bases stayed unmatched. The CDR3 extends over 14 amino acids. CDR3 region: CASNRQGSMNEQFF. The CDR3 nucleotides read TGCGCCAGCAACCGACAGGGCTCGATGAATGAGCAGTTCTTC.

The chain's CDR3 is CASSGGQGNGYTF. As DNA, the CDR3 is TGTGCCAGCAGCGGGGGACAGGGAAATGGCTACACCTTC. V and J are TRBV12-3 or TRBV12-4 and TRBJ1-2; 9 positions agree with TRBD1. With 6 bases clipped from V and 6 bases from J, the junction kept 5 bases outside the gene matches. This CDR3 comprises 13 residues.

This chain uses TRBV3-1 (or the pseudogene TRBV3-2) with TRBJ2-7; 7 positions agree with TRBD2. This CDR3 spans 14 amino acids. Trimming took 3 bases from V and 5 from J; bases not matched to a gene: 7. Germline V gene data show CDR1 as LGHDT and CDR2 as YNNKEL (reference sequence). In DNA, the CDR3 is TGTGCCAGCAGCCAGGTTGCGGGAGTCAACGAGCAGTACTTC. Its translation: CASSQVAGVNEQYF.

This rearrangement joins TRBV9 to TRBJ2-7; D might be TRBD1 (8 bases). Per the germline V gene, CDR1 is SGDLS and CDR2 is YYNGEE. There are 14 residues in the CDR3. Trimming took off 4 bases at V and 3 bases at J, with 14 bases between the two ends. CDR3 region: CASSTGGGNYEQYF. CDR3 sequence (DNA): TGTGCCAGCAGCACAGGGGGGGGGAACTACGAGCAGTACTTC.

The chain employs TRBV6-5 and TRBJ2-3; D not resolved. Germline V gene sequence: CDR1 MNHEY, CDR2 SVGAGI. The CDR3 sequence is 14 residues long. The V end lost 6 bases, the J end lost 0 bases, and 10 bases lay between the germline ends. The CDR3: CASSELLSTDTQYF. CDR3 coding DNA: TGTGCCAGCAGCGAGCTTCTAAGCACAGATACGCAGTATTTT.

This chain links TRBV7-8 with TRBJ2-1, with 9 positions matching TRBD2. The CDR3 length is 15 residues. Germline V gene sequence: CDR1 SGHVS, CDR2 FQNEAQ. V shed 5 bases and J 8 bases; nucleotides not matched to a gene: 10. CDR3 sequence (DNA): TGTGCCAGCAGCCGTCGGGCGGGAGGGCCCGATGAGCAGTTCTTC. This sequence encodes CASSRRAGGPDEQFF.

This chain connects TRBV29-1 to TRBJ2-1; D is possibly TRBD1 (6 bases). V lost 8 bases to trimming and J lost 14 bases, with 22 bases between them. This CDR3 spans 12 amino acids. CDR1 is SQVTM and CDR2 is ANQGSEA in the germline V gene. As DNA, the CDR3 is TGCAGCTCCTCGGACCCCAGGGGCAGGGAGTTCTTC. Translating gives CSSSDPRGREFF.

This clone was counted a single time. The V gene is TRBV18, the J gene TRBJ1-1; 7 bases are shared with TRBD1. The V gene end was trimmed by 3 bases and the J gene end by 0 bases; junction bases not matched to a gene: 4. Germline V lookup: CDR1 KGHSH, CDR2 LQKENI. The CDR3 runs to 15 residues. The CDR3 coding sequence is TGTGCCAGCTCACCGGCAACAGGGGTGAACACTGAAGCTTTCTTT. It specifies CASSPATGVNTEAFF. The variable domain in full, completed from reference TRBV18 and TRBJ1-1, reads NAGVMQNPRHLVRRRGQEARLRCSPMKGHSHVYWYRQLPEEGLKFMVYLQKENIIDESGMPKERFSAEFPKEGPSILRIQQVVRGDSAAYFCASSPATGVNTEAFFGQGTRLTVV.